This T cell receptor (beta chain) is from a study of beta chain features in type 1 diabetes. Turning to the study itself: The number of sorted cells examined across all samples was around 99 million.

The V gene's germline CDR1 is SGHTA and CDR2 FQGTGA. The CDR3 has 15 residues. The V and J ends lost 3 bases and 12 bases respectively, with 23 bases between them. This clone occurred a few times. As every portion of the isolated RNA was reverse transcribed, the sequencing read expressed TCRB transcripts. An average of approximately 3.6 million reads was obtained for naive, central memory and regulatory T cell samples. Sequencing used immunoSEQ multiplex PCR; TCRdb keeps in-frame clones, though not all of them. The sample lists approximately 380,000 clones, roughly 16% occurring once. Each population that was sorted was more than 95% pure.

This chain links TRBV7-3 with TRBJ1-1; a possible D gene is TRBD1 (5 bases). The sequence was collected from a woman under 30 in good health. Material: naive CD4+ T cells from blood. In DNA, the CDR3 is TGTGCCAGCAGCTTTGGTATAGTGGGGCGATGGCCCCCTTTCTTT. It encodes CASSFGIVGRWPPFF.